This T cell receptor beta chain derives from a study of cytomegalovirus exposure and HLA in healthy donors. This clone was seen once. Its antigen is not known. This CDR3 is built from 14 residues. The junction had 5 bases not matched to a gene; V was cut back by 3 bases and J by 3 bases. Germline CDR1 SGDLS, CDR2 YYNGEE. Nominally healthy donors were sampled, though unrecorded immune exposures were likely. Overall study findings and caveats: Among TCR beta chains, those listed as cytomegalovirus-associated numbered some 160. Only CMV serostatus was available as immune exposure information. Earlier analysis looked at TCR beta V segments, and most were productive about 87% or about 30% of the time.

PCR used 60 Vbeta primers and 13 Jbeta primers. Generated by immunoSEQ multiplex PCR, the TCRdb table keeps only in-frame clones and is missing some. The table lists 180,000 or so clones, approximately 85% of them singletons. This clonotype was obtained from a man younger than 30 in good health and CMV-seropositive. The sequencing input was PBMCs. The V call is TRBV9, the J call TRBJ2-7; 8 positions match TRBD2. The CDR3 DNA follows: TGTGCCAGCAGCGGTGGGGCGGGGGGCTACGAGCAGTACTTC. It is translated as CASSGGAGGYEQYF.